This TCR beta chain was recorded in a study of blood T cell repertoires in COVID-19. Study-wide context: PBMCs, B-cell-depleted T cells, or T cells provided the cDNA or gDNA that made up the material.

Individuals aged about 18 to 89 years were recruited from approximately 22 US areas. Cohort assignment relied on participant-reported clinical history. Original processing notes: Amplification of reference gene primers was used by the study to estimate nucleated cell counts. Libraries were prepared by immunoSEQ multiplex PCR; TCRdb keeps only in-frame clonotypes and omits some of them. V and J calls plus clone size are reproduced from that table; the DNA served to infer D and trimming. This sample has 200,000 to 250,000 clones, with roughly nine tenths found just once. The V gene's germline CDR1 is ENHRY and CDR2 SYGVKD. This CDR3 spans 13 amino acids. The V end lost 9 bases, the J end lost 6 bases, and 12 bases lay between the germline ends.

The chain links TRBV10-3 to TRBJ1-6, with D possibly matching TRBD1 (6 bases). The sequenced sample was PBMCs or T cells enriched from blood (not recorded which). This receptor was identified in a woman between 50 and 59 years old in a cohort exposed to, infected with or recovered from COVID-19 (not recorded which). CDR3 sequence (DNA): TGTGCCATAACCCAGGGGACTAATTCACCCCTCCACTTT. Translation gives CAITQGTNSPLHF.